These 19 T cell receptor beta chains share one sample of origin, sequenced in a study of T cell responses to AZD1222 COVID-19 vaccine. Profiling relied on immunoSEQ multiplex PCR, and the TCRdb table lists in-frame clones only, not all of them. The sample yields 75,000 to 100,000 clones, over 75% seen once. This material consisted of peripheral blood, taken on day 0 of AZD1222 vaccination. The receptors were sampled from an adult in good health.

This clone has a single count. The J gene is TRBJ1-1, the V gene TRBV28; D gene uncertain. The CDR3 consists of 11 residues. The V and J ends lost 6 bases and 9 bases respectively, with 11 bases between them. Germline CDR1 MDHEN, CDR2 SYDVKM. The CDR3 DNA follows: TGTGCCAGCAGGGCTTGGAGGCAAGCTTTCTTT. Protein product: CASRAWRQAFF. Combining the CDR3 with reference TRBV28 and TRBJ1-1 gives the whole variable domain DVKVTQSSRYLVKRTGEKVFLECVQDMDHENMFWYRQDPGLGLRLIYFSYDVKMKEKGDIPEGYSVSREKKERFSLILESASTNQTSMYLCASRAWRQAFFGQGTRLTVV.

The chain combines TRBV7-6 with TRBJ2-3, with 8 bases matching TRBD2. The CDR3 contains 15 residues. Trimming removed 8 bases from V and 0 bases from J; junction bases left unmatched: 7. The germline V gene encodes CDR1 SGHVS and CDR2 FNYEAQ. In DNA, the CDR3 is TGTGCCAGCCATCCGGGGGGGACTAGCACAGATACGCAGTATTTT. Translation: CASHPGGTSTDTQYF.

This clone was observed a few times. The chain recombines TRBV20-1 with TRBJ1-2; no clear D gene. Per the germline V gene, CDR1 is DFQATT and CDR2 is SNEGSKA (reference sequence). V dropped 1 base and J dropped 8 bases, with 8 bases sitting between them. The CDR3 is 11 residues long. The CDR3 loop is CSARAPKGYTF. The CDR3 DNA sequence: TGCAGTGCTAGAGCCCCGAAAGGCTACACCTTC.

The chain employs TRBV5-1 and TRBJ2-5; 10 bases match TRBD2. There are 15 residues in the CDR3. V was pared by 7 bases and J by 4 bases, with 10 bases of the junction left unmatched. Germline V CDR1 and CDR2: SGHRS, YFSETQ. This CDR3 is CASAAERGGRETQYF. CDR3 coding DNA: TGCGCCAGCGCGGCCGAGCGGGGGGGCCGAGAGACCCAGTACTTC.

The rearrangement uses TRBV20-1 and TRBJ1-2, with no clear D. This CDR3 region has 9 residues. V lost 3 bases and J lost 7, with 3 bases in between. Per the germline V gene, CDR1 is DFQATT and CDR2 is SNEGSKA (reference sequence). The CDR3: CSASFGYTF. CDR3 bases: TGCAGTGCTAGCTTTGGCTACACCTTC.

This CDR3 reads CSVKDGNSPLHF. CDR3 nucleotides: TGCAGCGTGAAAGACGGGAATTCACCCCTCCACTTT. The chain is built from TRBV29-1 and TRBJ1-6; no clear D gene. The CDR3 has 12 amino acids. Germline V gene data show CDR1 as SQVTM and CDR2 as ANQGSEA. The germline V and J ends were trimmed by 6 bases and 7 bases, with 10 bases remaining between them.

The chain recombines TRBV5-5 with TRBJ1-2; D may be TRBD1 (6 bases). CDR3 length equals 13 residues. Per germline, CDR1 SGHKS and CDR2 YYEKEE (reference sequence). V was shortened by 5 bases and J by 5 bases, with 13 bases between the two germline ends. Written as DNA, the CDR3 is TGTGCCAGCAGACGGGACACCGATTATGGCTACACCTTC. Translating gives CASRRDTDYGYTF.

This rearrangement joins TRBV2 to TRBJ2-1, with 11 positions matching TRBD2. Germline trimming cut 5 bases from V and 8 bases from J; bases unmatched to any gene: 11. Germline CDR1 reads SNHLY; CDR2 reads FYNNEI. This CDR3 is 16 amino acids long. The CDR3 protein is CASSLLSGGGRDEQFF. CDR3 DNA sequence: TGTGCCAGCAGTTTGCTTAGCGGGGGGGGCCGCGATGAGCAGTTCTTC.

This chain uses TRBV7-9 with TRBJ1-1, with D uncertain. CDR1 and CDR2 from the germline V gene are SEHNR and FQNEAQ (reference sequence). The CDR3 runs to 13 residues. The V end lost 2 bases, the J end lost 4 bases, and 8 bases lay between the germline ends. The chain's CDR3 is CASSLSSGTEAFF. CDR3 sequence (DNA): TGTGCCAGCAGCTTATCCTCCGGCACTGAAGCTTTCTTT.

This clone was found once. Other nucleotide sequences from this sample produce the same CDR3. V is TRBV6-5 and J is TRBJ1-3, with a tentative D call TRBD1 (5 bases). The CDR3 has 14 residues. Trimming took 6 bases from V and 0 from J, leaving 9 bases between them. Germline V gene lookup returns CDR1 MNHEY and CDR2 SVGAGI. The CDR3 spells CASSPQGSGNTIYF. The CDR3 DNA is TGTGCCAGCAGCCCGCAGGGCTCTGGAAACACCATATATTTT.

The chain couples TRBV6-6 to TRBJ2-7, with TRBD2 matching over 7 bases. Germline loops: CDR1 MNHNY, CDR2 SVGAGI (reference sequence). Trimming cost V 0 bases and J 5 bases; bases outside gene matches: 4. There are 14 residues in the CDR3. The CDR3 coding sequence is TGTGCCAGCAGTTACTCGTGGGGGGGTGACGAGCAGTACTTC. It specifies CASSYSWGGDEQYF.

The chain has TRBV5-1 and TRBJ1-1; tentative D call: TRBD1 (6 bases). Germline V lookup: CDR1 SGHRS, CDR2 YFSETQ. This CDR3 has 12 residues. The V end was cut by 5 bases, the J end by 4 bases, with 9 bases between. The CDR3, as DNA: TGCGCCAGCAGACAGGGAGGCACTGAAGCTTTCTTT. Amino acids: CASRQGGTEAFF.

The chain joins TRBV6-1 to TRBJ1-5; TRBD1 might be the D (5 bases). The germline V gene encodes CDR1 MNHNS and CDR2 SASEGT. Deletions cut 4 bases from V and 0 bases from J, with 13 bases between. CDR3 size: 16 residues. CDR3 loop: CASSAIGAGSNQPQHF. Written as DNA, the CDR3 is TGTGCCAGCAGTGCCATAGGGGCAGGTAGCAATCAGCCCCAGCATTTT.

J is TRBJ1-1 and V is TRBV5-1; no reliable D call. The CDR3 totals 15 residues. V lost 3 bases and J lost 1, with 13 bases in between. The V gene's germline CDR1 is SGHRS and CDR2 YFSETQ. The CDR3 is CASSSLVVGNTEAFF. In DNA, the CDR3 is TGCGCCAGCAGCTCCCTAGTGGTAGGGAACACTGAAGCTTTCTTT. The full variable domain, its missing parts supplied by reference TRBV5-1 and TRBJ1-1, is KAGVTQTPRYLIKTRGQQVTLSCSPISGHRSVSWYQQTPGQGLQFLFEYFSETQRNKGNFPGRFSGRQFSNSRSEMNVSTLELGDSALYLCASSSLVVGNTEAFFGQGTRLTVV.

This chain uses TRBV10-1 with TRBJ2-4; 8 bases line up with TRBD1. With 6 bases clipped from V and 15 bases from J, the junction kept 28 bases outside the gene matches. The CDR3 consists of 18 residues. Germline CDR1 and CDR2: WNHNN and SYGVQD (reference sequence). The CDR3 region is CASRERGQVKTFRAKAYF. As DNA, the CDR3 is TGCGCCAGCAGGGAAAGGGGACAGGTAAAAACATTTAGGGCCAAGGCGTACTTC.

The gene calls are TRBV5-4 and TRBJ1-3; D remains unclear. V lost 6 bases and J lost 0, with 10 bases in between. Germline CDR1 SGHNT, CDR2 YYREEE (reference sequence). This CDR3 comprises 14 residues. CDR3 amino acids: CASTPPSSGNTIYF. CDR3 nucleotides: TGTGCCAGCACCCCCCCCAGCTCTGGAAACACCATATATTTT.

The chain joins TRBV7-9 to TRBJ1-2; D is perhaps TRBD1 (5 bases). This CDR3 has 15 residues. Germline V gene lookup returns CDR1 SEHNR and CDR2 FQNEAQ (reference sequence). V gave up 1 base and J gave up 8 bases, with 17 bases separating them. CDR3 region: CASSLGSRGLRGYTF. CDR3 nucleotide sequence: TGTGCCAGCAGCTTAGGGAGTAGGGGTCTGCGGGGCTACACCTTC.

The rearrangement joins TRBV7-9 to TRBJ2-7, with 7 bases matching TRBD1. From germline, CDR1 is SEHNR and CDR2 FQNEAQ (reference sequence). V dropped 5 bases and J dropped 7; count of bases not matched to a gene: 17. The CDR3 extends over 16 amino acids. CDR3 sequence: CASSPSRFGQGEEQYF. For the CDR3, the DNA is TGTGCCAGCAGCCCAAGCCGCTTCGGGCAGGGGGAAGAGCAGTACTTC.

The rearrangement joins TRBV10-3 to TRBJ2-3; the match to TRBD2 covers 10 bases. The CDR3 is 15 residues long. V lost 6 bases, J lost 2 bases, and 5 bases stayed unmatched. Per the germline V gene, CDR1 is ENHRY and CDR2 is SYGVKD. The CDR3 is CAISSAGGHTDTQYF. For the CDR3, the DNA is TGTGCCATCAGCTCAGCGGGGGGGCACACAGATACGCAGTATTTT.